The 21 T cell receptor beta chains in this list originate from one sample, sequenced in a study of cytomegalovirus exposure and HLA in healthy donors. Primers for the PCR totalled 60 Vbeta and 13 Jbeta. Some clones are missing from TCRdb's copy, which holds only in-frame ones; the method was immunoSEQ multiplex PCR. The profile shows 150,000 or so clones, 77% of them singletons. Sequencing used PBMCs. The receptors come from a woman in her twenties or thirties in good health and CMV-seronegative.

CDR3 sequence: CATRLLGIGNEQFF. The CDR3 nucleotides are TGTGCCACCAGGCTACTTGGTATCGGCAATGAGCAGTTCTTC. This rearrangement joins TRBV15 to TRBJ2-1; D is unresolved. Germline values: CDR1 LNHNV, CDR2 YYDKDF (reference sequence). Trimming removed 6 bases at V and 6 bases at J, with 15 bases between. The CDR3 contains 14 residues.

The V gene is TRBV29-1, the J gene TRBJ2-1; 10 nucleotides agree with TRBD1. The germline CDR1 and CDR2 sequences are SQVTM and ANQGSEA. J was trimmed by 3 bases and V by 5 bases; bases with no gene match: 4. This CDR3 contains 14 residues. The CDR3 DNA reads TGCAGCGTTTCCGGGACAGGGGACTACAATGAGCAGTTCTTC. Amino acids: CSVSGTGDYNEQFF.

The chain employs TRBV2 and TRBJ2-7; TRBD1 aligns across 10 bases. The CDR3 is 14 amino acids. Germline CDR1 and CDR2: SNHLY and FYNNEI. J lost 4 bases, V lost 3 bases, and 3 bases had no gene match. The CDR3: CASSDWTGGYEQYF. As DNA, the CDR3 is TGTGCCAGCAGTGATTGGACAGGGGGATACGAGCAGTACTTC.

Only a few counts were recorded for this clone. V gene TRBV7-9 combines with J gene TRBJ1-1; 7 positions match TRBD1. V lost 5 bases, J lost 3 bases, and 6 bases stayed unmatched. The germline CDR1 and CDR2 sequences are SEHNR and FQNEAQ (reference sequence). CDR3 length: 14 amino acids. The DNA of the CDR3 is TGTGCCAGCAGCGATTCCGGGACAGACACTGAAGCTTTCTTT. Residues: CASSDSGTDTEAFF.

The V and J genes are TRBV5-6 and TRBJ1-2, with D hard to call. Per germline, CDR1 SGHDT and CDR2 YYEEEE. The CDR3 runs 13 residues. Trimming pared 4 bases from V and 1 base from J, leaving 8 bases between. For the CDR3, the DNA is TGTGCCAGCAGCCCTAGATTTAACTATGGCTACACCTTC. It codes for CASSPRFNYGYTF.

J is TRBJ2-7 and V is TRBV11-2; D is perhaps TRBD1 (5 bases). The CDR3 loop spans 17 amino acids. The germline V gene encodes CDR1 SGHAT and CDR2 FQNNGV. The germline V and J ends were trimmed by 2 bases and 2 bases, with 19 bases remaining between them. The CDR3 spells CASSLTNGARIPYEQYF. The CDR3 coding sequence is TGTGCCAGCAGCTTAACGAATGGGGCAAGGATCCCCTACGAGCAGTACTTC.

The chain joins TRBV19 to TRBJ1-2, with 9 positions matching TRBD1. Germline V lookup: CDR1 LNHDA, CDR2 SQIVND (reference sequence). The CDR3 sequence is 14 residues long. With V trimmed by 11 bases and J by 11 bases, 18 bases remained unmatched. CDR3 region: CAPQGDRAPQGYTF. The CDR3 DNA follows: TGTGCCCCTCAGGGGGACAGGGCGCCCCAGGGTTACACCTTC.

Here the CDR3 reads CASSSLRGGTDTQYF. CDR3 nucleotides: TGTGCCAGCAGCTCCTTGCGGGGGGGGACAGATACGCAGTATTTT. J is TRBJ2-3 and V is TRBV7-3, with 9 bases identical to TRBD2. V was clipped by 4 bases and J by 3 bases; unmatched bases: 5. The CDR3 contains 15 residues. The germline V gene has CDR1 SGHTA and CDR2 FQGTGA.

This chain joins TRBV7-9 and TRBJ2-7; tentative D call: TRBD1 (6 bases). The CDR3 totals 17 residues. The germline V and J ends were trimmed by 2 bases and 1 base, with 18 bases remaining between them. Germline V gene data show CDR1 as SEHNR and CDR2 as FQNEAQ (reference sequence). The CDR3 region has the DNA TGTGCCAGCAGCTTAATGGTAGGGGGTCGATCGTCCTACGAGCAGTACTTC. This codes for CASSLMVGGRSSYEQYF.

This clone was seen once. The rearrangement joins TRBV2 to TRBJ2-5, with D possibly being TRBD2 (5 bases). This CDR3 region has 14 residues. V shed 6 bases and J shed 2 bases, with 13 bases lying between them. Germline loops: CDR1 SNHLY, CDR2 FYNNEI. CDR3 loop: CASRALRGQETQYF. CDR3 bases: TGTGCCAGCAGGGCCCTTAGAGGGCAAGAGACCCAGTACTTC.

V and J are TRBV9 and TRBJ2-1; 8 nucleotides line up with TRBD1. V was clipped by 4 bases and J by 4 bases; unmatched bases: 19. The CDR3 extends over 19 amino acids. Germline-derived CDR1 and CDR2 are SGDLS and YYNGEE. The CDR3 loop reads CASSPKAGGAYLQYNEQFF. Written as DNA, the CDR3 is TGTGCCAGCAGCCCGAAGGCAGGGGGCGCGTATCTCCAATACAATGAGCAGTTCTTC.

Only one count was recorded for this clone. The V gene is TRBV19, the J gene TRBJ2-3, with 8 bases lining up with TRBD1. V dropped 6 bases and J dropped 2; count of bases not matched to a gene: 7. Germline V lookup: CDR1 LNHDA, CDR2 SQIVND (reference sequence). The CDR3 contains 15 residues. The CDR3 protein is CASSTGGVSTDTQYF. For the CDR3, the DNA is TGTGCCAGTAGCACAGGGGGAGTATCCACAGATACGCAGTATTTT.

The V and J genes are TRBV27 and TRBJ2-7; possibly TRBD1 for D (5 bases). Per germline, CDR1 MNHEY and CDR2 SMNVEV (reference sequence). The V end lost 0 bases, the J end lost 4 bases, and 10 bases lay between the germline ends. The CDR3 loop spans 14 amino acids. CDR3 nucleotide sequence: TGTGCCAGCAGTTTATCAGGACACCGATACGAGCAGTACTTC. Translated, it gives CASSLSGHRYEQYF.

The V gene is TRBV18, the J gene TRBJ2-1; D remains ambiguous. V lost 3 bases and J lost 8, with 20 bases in between. Germline V gene sequence: CDR1 KGHSH, CDR2 LQKENI. The CDR3 loop spans 16 amino acids. The CDR3 DNA is TGTGCCAGCTCACCCCATCAGCTGGCATCCGCGGATGAGCAGTTCTTC. Translating it yields CASSPHQLASADEQFF.

The chain has TRBV5-6 and TRBJ1-2; 7 bases align to TRBD1. CDR1 is SGHDT and CDR2 is YYEEEE in the germline V gene. Trimming removed 2 bases from V and 7 bases from J; junction bases left unmatched: 5. The CDR3 extends over 13 amino acids. Here the CDR3 reads CASSFRDRFGYTF. Written as DNA, the CDR3 is TGTGCCAGCAGCTTCCGGGACAGATTTGGCTACACCTTC.

V and J are TRBV29-1 and TRBJ2-3, with 9 nucleotides matching TRBD1. CDR1 is SQVTM, CDR2 ANQGSEA, per germline. The CDR3 has 14 amino acids. Germline trimming cut 3 bases from V and 6 bases from J; bases unmatched to any gene: 7. Here the CDR3 DNA reads TGCAGCGTTGATGCGGGACAGGGTGCGGATACGCAGTATTTT. It yields the protein CSVDAGQGADTQYF.

CDR3 residues: CATQAGGSQETQYF. As DNA, the CDR3 is TGTGCCACCCAGGCGGGAGGCTCCCAAGAGACCCAGTACTTC. The rearrangement joins TRBV10-3 to TRBJ2-5; 8 bases fit TRBD2. After removal of 10 bases from V and 1 base from J, the junction contained 8 bases not matched to a gene. CDR1 and CDR2 (germline): ENHRY, SYGVKD. The CDR3 covers 14 residues.

The chain couples TRBV9 to TRBJ2-7, with TRBD1 matching over 9 bases. CDR1 is SGDLS and CDR2 is YYNGEE in the germline V gene. This CDR3 is 14 amino acids long. V gave up 0 bases and J gave up 8 bases; unmatched junction bases: 6. The CDR3 loop is CASSVGQGGYQQYF. The CDR3 DNA is TGTGCCAGCAGCGTAGGACAGGGGGGGTATCAGCAGTACTTC.

This clone appeared once. The V and J genes are TRBV6-5 and TRBJ1-5; 8 bases map to TRBD1. CDR3 length equals 14 residues. V shed 6 bases and J 4 bases; nucleotides not matched to a gene: 5. The germline V gene encodes CDR1 MNHEY and CDR2 SVGAGI. In nucleotides, the CDR3 is TGTGCCAGCAGCAAAAGGACAGGGAATCAGCCCCAGCATTTT. Protein: CASSKRTGNQPQHF.

The rearrangement uses TRBV6-1 and TRBJ1-3; weak D call: TRBD1 (6 bases). The germline V and J ends were trimmed by 4 bases and 0 bases, with 13 bases remaining between them. The CDR3 contains 16 residues. Germline assignment: CDR1 MNHNS and CDR2 SASEGT. The CDR3 here is CASSAQGWDSGNTIYF. CDR3 nucleotides: TGTGCCAGCAGTGCCCAGGGGTGGGACTCTGGAAACACCATATATTTT.

In DNA form, the CDR3 reads TGTGCCAGTAGACCCGGACTGGATTACAATGAGCAGTTCTTC. It is translated as CASRPGLDYNEQFF. V gene TRBV19 combines with J gene TRBJ2-1; tentatively, D is TRBD2 (5 bases). The V end was cut by 6 bases, the J end by 4 bases, with 13 bases between. The CDR3 totals 14 residues. CDR1 and CDR2 from the germline V gene are LNHDA and SQIVND (reference sequence).